A single sample is the source of the 10 T cell receptor beta chains below, sequenced in a study of cytomegalovirus exposure and HLA in healthy donors. In the PCR, 60 Vbeta and 13 Jbeta primers were used. Data came from immunoSEQ multiplex PCR; TCRdb stores just in-frame clones and leaves some out. The data show 90,000 to 140,000 clones, around 72% seen once. The sample was PBMCs. The receptors derive from a male donor in good health and CMV-seronegative.

This chain links TRBV12-2 with TRBJ2-3; the table gives TRBD2 as D, unverified against the DNA. TRBV12-2 is shown as a pseudogene. The CDR3 totals 16 residues. CDR3 DNA: TGTGCAAGTCGCCCCCGGGGTAGCGCCAGCACAGATACGCAGTATTTT. Translated: CASRPRGSASTDTQYF.

This rearrangement joins TRBV19 to TRBJ2-3, with 12 bases aligning to TRBD2. The CDR3 covers 15 residues. CDR1 is LNHDA, CDR2 SQIVND, per germline (reference sequence). V shed 4 bases, J shed 5 bases, and the junction held 4 bases outside the gene matches. In DNA, the CDR3 is TGTGCCAGTAGTACTAGCGGGAGGGGGCTAGATACGCAGTATTTT. Its protein is CASSTSGRGLDTQYF.

J is TRBJ1-1 and V is TRBV10-2, with D hard to call. Trimming cost V 4 bases and J 6 bases, with 12 bases left between them. Germline CDR1 reads WSHSY; CDR2 reads SAAADI. This CDR3 has 13 residues. The CDR3 region is CASSGIGRPEAFF. In DNA, the CDR3 is TGCGCCAGCAGTGGTATCGGGAGGCCTGAAGCTTTCTTT.

The genes are TRBV21-1 and TRBJ1-2. TRBV21-1 is described as a pseudogene. There are 15 residues in the CDR3. In DNA, the CDR3 is TGTGCCAGCAGCAAAGAACCGGGGACTAACTATGGCTACACCTTC. This sequence encodes CASSKEPGTNYGYTF.

V is TRBV5-1 and J is TRBJ2-3; TRBD1 might be the D (6 bases). The CDR3 extends over 14 amino acids. V was trimmed by 5 bases and J by 0 bases, leaving 10 bases between them. CDR1 is SGHRS and CDR2 is YFSETQ in the germline V gene. CDR3 DNA sequence: TGCGCCAGCAGACCCGACAGGAGCACAGATACGCAGTATTTT. It is translated as CASRPDRSTDTQYF. The full variable domain, rest sourced from reference TRBV5-1 and TRBJ2-3, is KAGVTQTPRYLIKTRGQQVTLSCSPISGHRSVSWYQQTPGQGLQFLFEYFSETQRNKGNFPGRFSGRQFSNSRSEMNVSTLELGDSALYLCASRPDRSTDTQYFGPGTRLTVL.

The chain uses TRBV7-6 and TRBJ2-3; 9 nucleotides align to TRBD2. V lost 7 bases, J lost 2 bases, and 13 bases stayed unmatched. The CDR3 loop spans 17 amino acids. Germline lookup yields CDR1 SGHVS and CDR2 FNYEAQ. The CDR3 DNA reads as TGTGCCAGCACCCCCGTAAGGGCTAGCGGGAACACAGATACGCAGTATTTT. It encodes CASTPVRASGNTDTQYF.

The chain couples TRBV2 to TRBJ1-1, with a weak D call TRBD1 (5 bases). V was trimmed by 4 bases and J by 1 base, leaving 10 bases between them. The CDR3 runs to 14 residues. Germline V gene data show CDR1 as SNHLY and CDR2 as FYNNEI. The CDR3 region has the DNA TGTGCCAGCAGTGGAGGACACACGAACACTGAAGCTTTCTTT. Translated: CASSGGHTNTEAFF. Looking up the rest from reference TRBV2 and TRBJ1-1 gives the full variable domain: EPEVTQTPSHQVTQMGQEVILRCVPISNHLYFYWYRQILGQKVEFLVSFYNNEISEKSEIFDDQFSVERPDGSNFTLKIRSTKLEDSAMYFCASSGGHTNTEAFFGQGTRLTVV.

The V and J genes are TRBV15 and TRBJ2-2; 9 bases line up with TRBD2. The CDR3 is 15 amino acids. CDR1 is LNHNV and CDR2 is YYDKDF in the germline V gene (reference sequence). The V and J ends lost 0 bases and 8 bases, in that order; junction bases with no gene match: 4. The CDR3: CATSRDPTSGGELFF. DNA for the CDR3: TGTGCCACCAGCAGAGATCCCACTAGCGGGGGGGAGCTGTTTTTT.

The gene calls are TRBV10-3 and TRBJ2-2; 8 bases are a match to TRBD1. CDR3 length: 14 amino acids. CDR1 ENHRY and CDR2 SYGVKD come from the germline V gene. V lost 11 bases to trimming and J lost 2 bases; unmatched junction nucleotides: 7. The CDR3: CAVSGTGNTGELFF. For the CDR3, the DNA is TGTGCCGTTTCCGGGACAGGAAACACCGGGGAGCTGTTTTTT.

The rearrangement uses TRBV5-1 and TRBJ2-7; a possible D gene is TRBD1 (5 bases). The CDR3 runs 12 residues. Trimming cost V 0 bases and J 5 bases, with 6 bases left between them. The germline gives CDR1 SGHRS, CDR2 YFSETQ. The CDR3 loop is CASSLAGNEQYF. DNA of the CDR3: TGCGCCAGCAGCTTGGCAGGGAACGAGCAGTACTTC. The whole variable domain, filled in from reference TRBV5-1 and TRBJ2-7, reads KAGVTQTPRYLIKTRGQQVTLSCSPISGHRSVSWYQQTPGQGLQFLFEYFSETQRNKGNFPGRFSGRQFSNSRSEMNVSTLELGDSALYLCASSLAGNEQYFGPGTRLTVT.